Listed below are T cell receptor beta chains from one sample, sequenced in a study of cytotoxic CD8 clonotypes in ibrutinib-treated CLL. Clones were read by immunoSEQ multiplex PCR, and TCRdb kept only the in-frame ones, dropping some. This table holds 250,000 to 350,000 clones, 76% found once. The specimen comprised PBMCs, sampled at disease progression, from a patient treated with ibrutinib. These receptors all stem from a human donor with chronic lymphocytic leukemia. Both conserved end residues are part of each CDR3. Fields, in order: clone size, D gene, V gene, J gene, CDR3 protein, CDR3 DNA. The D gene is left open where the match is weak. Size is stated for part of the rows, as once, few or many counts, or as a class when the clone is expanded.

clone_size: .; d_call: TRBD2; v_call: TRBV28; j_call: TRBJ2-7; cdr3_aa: CASSTPGLAGGRYF; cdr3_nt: TGTGCCAGCAGTACCCCGGGACTAGCGGGAGGACGGTACTTC
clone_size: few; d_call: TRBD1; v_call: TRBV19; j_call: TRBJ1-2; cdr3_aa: CASRQDRGNYGYTF; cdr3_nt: TGTGCCAGCAGACAGGACAGGGGGAACTATGGCTACACCTTC
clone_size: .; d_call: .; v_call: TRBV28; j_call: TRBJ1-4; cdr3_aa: CASGYLGTPREKLFF; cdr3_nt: TGTGCCAGCGGGTACTTAGGGACCCCTCGTGAAAAACTGTTTTTT
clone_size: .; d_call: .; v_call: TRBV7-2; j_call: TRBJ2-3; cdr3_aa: CASSLADTQYF; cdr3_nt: TGTGCCAGCAGTTTGGCAGATACGCAGTATTTT
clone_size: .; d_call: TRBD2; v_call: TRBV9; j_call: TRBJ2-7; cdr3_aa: CASSVSSGGHYEQYF; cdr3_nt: TGTGCCAGCAGCGTTTCTAGCGGGGGACACTACGAGCAGTACTTC
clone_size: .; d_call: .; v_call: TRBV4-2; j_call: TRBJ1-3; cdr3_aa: CASSRLAYNEFSGNTIYF; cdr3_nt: TGTGCCAGCAGCCGGTTGGCATATAATGAATTCTCTGGAAACACCATATATTTT
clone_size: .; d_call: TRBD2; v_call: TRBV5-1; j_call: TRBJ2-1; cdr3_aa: CASSLTAGGSNEQFF; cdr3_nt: TGCGCCAGCAGCTTGACGGCGGGAGGCTCCAATGAGCAGTTCTTC
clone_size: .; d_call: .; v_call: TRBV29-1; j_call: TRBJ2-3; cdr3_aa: CSVLGAEGTDTQYF; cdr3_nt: TGCAGCGTTCTAGGGGCTGAAGGCACAGATACGCAGTATTTT
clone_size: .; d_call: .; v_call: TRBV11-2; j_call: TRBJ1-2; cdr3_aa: CASRLGSAGRFYGYTF; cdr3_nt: TGTGCCAGCAGGCTGGGATCTGCAGGGAGGTTCTATGGCTACACCTTC
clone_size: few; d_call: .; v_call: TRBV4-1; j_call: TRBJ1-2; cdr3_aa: CASSLLPSTSNYGYTF; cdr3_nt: TGCGCCAGCAGCCTACTCCCGTCAACAAGCAACTATGGCTACACCTTC
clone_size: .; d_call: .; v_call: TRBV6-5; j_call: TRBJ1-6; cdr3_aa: CAIRGRGSPLHF; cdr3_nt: TGTGCCATCAGGGGACGTGGGTCACCCCTCCACTTT
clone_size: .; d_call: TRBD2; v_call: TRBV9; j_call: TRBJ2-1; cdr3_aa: CASSIGLAANEQFF; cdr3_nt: TGTGCCAGCAGCATAGGACTAGCGGCCAATGAGCAGTTCTTC
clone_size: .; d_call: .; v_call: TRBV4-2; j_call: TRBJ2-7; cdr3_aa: CASSQDPGLYEQYF; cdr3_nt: TGTGCCAGCAGCCAAGATCCGGGGCTCTACGAGCAGTACTTC